This T cell receptor (beta chain) was sequenced in a study of blood T cell repertoires in COVID-19 (dated by TCRdb to the early 2020s). Regarding the complete study: Collaborator samples came from the United States, Italy and Spain and covered acute and convalescent phases of COVID-19. The prospective study material was composed of cDNA or gDNA derived from T cells, B-cell-depleted T cells, or PBMCs. The dataset comprised deeply sampled blood TCRbeta repertoires from subjects exposed to, actively infected with, or recovered from COVID-19. A freely available public database, intended as a resource for researchers studying the immune response to SARS-CoV-2, is where the repertoires were released. The samples were drawn from two sources: the first 160 participants of the ongoing ImmuneRACE study, and approximately 1,300 subjects contributed by 6 global collaborators. The sample metadata nearly always contained a de-identified subject ID, COVID-19 status, age in years and sex. Where available, HLA class I and class II types were obtained from metadata supplied by the sample provider rather than from assay-based typing.

What the study reported, not specific to this receptor: The quantity of clinical and demographic metadata differed by source and by participant and was supplied without curation.

The collaborating institutions used their own protocols to collect whole blood in K2EDTA tubes. For TCRbeta analysis, collaborator samples were shipped as frozen whole blood, as isolated PBMCs, or as DNA extracted from either sample type. TCRbeta CDR3 regions were amplified from genomic DNA using the immunoSEQ Assay, a bias-controlled multiplex PCR. Per the original workflow: The number of nucleated cells in each sample was estimated by amplification of reference gene primers within the assay. To quantify the absolute abundance of each unique TCRbeta CDR3 rearrangement, sequence reads were collapsed and filtered. For each sample, productive Simpson clonality was calculated as the square root of Simpson's diversity index over productive rearrangements. Drawn from immuneACCESS, this table holds only the in-frame rearrangements with V and J called that TCRdb kept. Clones are partly lost; checked studies trace under half to an unresolved V gene and leave the rest unexplained. Clonal size and the V and J genes are those of that table, whereas D and trimming came from the DNA. The sample table contains tens of thousands of clones; only one count was recorded for over 75% of them. Under 55% of the sample is taken by the ten largest.

Including cysteine and phenylalanine, the CDR3 has 18 amino acids. CDR3 DNA is the only sequence kept; it has 54 bases, read in frame from the first base. Via the germline V gene (reference sequence), CDR1 is LNHDA and CDR2 SQIVND. Unmatched junction bases come to 6, with V trimmed by 1 base and J by 0 bases. Of note for this clone: Its antigen is not yet known. Base qualities are not at hand, and no much larger clone is one base apart.

Sample: peripheral blood. The rearranged segments are TRBV19 and TRBJ2-6; 7 bases in the middle match TRBD2. The source is a human donor in a cohort sampled during active COVID-19. The encoded CDR3 is CASSIATSWDSGANVLTF. The nucleotides are TGTGCCAGTAGTATAGCGACTAGCTGGGACTCTGGGGCCAACGTCCTGACTTTC.